These 3 T cell receptor beta chains originate from one sample sequenced in a study of T cells in women clearing cervical HPV infection. This table comes from immunoSEQ multiplex PCR, and its TCRdb copy is limited to in-frame clones, with some not included. Recorded for this sample: more than 15,000 clones. Sequenced input: blood buffy coat. The receptors were sampled from a woman between 18 and 70 years old with a cervical HPV16 infection that either progressed to CIN3+ or cleared (not recorded which).

The chain's CDR3 is CASSLGTGVYEQYF. The part of the CDR3 DNA that was read is TGTGCCAGCAGTTTAGGGACAGGGGTCTACGAG. The chain employs TRBV6-2 or TRBV6-3 and TRBJ2-7, with TRBD1 matching 10 bases. The read ends 3 residues before the CDR3 terminus; that terminus is restored from the germline J gene. The CDR3 spans 14 residues. Germline lookup yields CDR1 MNHEY and CDR2 SVGEGT. Unmatched junction bases numbered 3, after V lost 4 bases and J lost 3 bases.

On this clone itself: The read gets to within 3 residues of the CDR3 end, and the germline J gene fills in the rest. The gene calls are TRBV20-1 and TRBJ1-6, with TRBD1 identical over 8 bases. This CDR3 has 17 amino acids. With V trimmed by 1 base and J by 7 bases, 12 bases remained unmatched. The V gene's germline CDR1 is DFQATT and CDR2 SNEGSKA (reference sequence). Incomplete CDR3 DNA: TGCAGTGCTAGAGCCCATGGGACAGGCCCGGGAAATTCACCC. Its protein product is CSARAHGTGPGNSP. The full CDR3 protein is CSARAHGTGPGNSPLHF.

Regarding this clone: The read finishes 3 residues shy of the CDR3 end, and the germline J gene is used to complete it. This chain joins TRBV10-3 and TRBJ2-1, with 8 bases identical to TRBD1. The ends lost 6 bases at V and 9 bases at J; junction bases unmatched: 4. The CDR3 consists of 12 residues. Germline loops: CDR1 ENHRY, CDR2 SYGVKD. The CDR3 is CAIRVGQGEQFF. The sequenced part of the CDR3 DNA is TGTGCCATCAGGGTAGGACAGGGTGAG.